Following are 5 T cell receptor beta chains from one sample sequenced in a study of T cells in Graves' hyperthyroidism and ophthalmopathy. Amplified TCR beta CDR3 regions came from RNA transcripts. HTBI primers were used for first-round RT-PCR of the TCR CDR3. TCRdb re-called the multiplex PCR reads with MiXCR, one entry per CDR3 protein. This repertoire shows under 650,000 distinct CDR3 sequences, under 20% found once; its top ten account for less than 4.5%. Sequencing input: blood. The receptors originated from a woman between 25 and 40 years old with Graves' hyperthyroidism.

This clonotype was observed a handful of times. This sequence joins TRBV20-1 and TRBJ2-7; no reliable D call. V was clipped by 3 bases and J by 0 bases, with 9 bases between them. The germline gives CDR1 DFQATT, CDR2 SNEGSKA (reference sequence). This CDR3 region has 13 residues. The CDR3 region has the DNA TGCAGTGCTAGCCCAGCTAACTCCTACGAGCAGTACTTC. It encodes CSASPANSYEQYF.

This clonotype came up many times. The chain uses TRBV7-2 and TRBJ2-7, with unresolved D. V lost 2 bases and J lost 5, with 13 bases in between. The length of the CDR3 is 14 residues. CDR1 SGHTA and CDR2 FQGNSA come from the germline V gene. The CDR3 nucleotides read TGTGCCAGCAGCTTAATGAGTTTGGTTGACGAGCAGTACTTC. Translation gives CASSLMSLVDEQYF. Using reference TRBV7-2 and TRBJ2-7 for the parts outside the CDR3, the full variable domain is GAGVSQSPSNKVTEKGKDVELRCDPISGHTALYWYRQSLGQGLEFLIYFQGNSAPDKSGLPSDRFSAERTGGSVSTLTIQRTQQEDSAVYLCASSLMSLVDEQYFGPGTRLTVT.

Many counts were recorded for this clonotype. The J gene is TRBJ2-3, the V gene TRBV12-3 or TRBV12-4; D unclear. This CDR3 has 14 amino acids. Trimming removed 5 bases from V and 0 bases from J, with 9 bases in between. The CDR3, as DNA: TGTGCCAGCAGTCTAGAGATGAGCACAGATACGCAGTATTTT. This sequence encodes CASSLEMSTDTQYF.

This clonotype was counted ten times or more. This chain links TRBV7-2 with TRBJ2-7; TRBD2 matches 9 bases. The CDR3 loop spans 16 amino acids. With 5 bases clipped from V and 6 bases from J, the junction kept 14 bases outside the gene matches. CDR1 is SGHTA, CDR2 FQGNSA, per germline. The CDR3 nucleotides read TGTGCCAGCAGCCAAAGACCTCTAGCGGGAACGGGCGAGCAGTACTTC. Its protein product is CASSQRPLAGTGEQYF.

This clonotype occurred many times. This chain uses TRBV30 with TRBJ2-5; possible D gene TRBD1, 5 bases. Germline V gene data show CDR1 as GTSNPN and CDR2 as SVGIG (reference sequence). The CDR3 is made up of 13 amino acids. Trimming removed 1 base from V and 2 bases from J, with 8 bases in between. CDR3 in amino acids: CAWSETVQETQYF. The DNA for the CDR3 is TGTGCCTGGAGTGAGACAGTACAAGAGACCCAGTACTTC. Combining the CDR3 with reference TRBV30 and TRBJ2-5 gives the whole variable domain SQTIHQWPATLVQPVGSPLSLECTVEGTSNPNLYWYRQAAGRGLQLLFYSVGIGQISSEVPQNLSASRPQDRQFILSSKKLLLSDSGFYLCAWSETVQETQYFGPGTRLLVL.